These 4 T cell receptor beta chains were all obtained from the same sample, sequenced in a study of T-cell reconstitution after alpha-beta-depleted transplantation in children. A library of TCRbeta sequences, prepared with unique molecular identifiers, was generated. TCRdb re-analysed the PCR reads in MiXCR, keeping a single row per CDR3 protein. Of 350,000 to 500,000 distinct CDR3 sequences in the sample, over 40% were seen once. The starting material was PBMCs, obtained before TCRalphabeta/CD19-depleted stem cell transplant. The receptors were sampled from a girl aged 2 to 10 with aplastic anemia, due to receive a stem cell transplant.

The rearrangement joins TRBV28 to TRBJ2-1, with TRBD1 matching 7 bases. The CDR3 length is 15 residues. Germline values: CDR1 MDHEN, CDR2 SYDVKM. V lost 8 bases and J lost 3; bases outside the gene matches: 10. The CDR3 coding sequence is TGTGCCAGCCTAAGAGGGGGCCCTCGCTACAATGAGCAGTTCTTC. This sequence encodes CASLRGGPRYNEQFF.

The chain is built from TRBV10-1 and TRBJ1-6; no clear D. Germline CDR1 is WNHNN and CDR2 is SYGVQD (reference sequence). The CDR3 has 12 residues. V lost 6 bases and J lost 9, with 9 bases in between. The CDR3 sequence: CASRVGGSPLHF. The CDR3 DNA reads TGCGCCAGCAGGGTGGGCGGTTCACCCCTCCACTTT.

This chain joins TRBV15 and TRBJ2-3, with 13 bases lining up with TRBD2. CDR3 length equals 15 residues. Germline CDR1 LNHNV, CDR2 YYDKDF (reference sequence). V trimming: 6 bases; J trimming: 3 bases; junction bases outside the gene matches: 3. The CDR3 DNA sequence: TGTGCCACCAGTACTAGCGGGGGGGCTACAGATACGCAGTATTTT. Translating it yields CATSTSGGATDTQYF.

CDR3 sequence: CSAPGQGWSTEAFF. The CDR3 nucleotides are TGCAGTGCTCCGGGACAGGGTTGGAGCACTGAAGCTTTCTTT. V gene TRBV20-1 combines with J gene TRBJ1-1; 9 nucleotides line up with TRBD1. Germline V gene lookup returns CDR1 DFQATT and CDR2 SNEGSKA (reference sequence). V was clipped by 5 bases and J by 4 bases; unmatched bases: 8. The CDR3 spans 14 residues.